The rows below give T cell receptor beta chains drawn from one sample of a study of regulatory T cells in long-lasting Graves disease. One entry per CDR3 protein, called by TCRdb with MiXCR from the multiplex PCR reads. The profile shows hundreds of thousands of distinct CDR3 sequences, less than 25% of them singletons. The material was peripheral blood mononuclear cells (PBMCs), obtained when the disease was refractory, from a patient treated with antithyroid drugs. The receptors come from a female donor with Graves disease. CDR3s include the opening cysteine and the closing phenylalanine or tryptophan. The D gene is left open where the match is weak. Expanded clones get a size class; other rows say once, few or many, or leave the size out.

TRBJ1-3	.	TRBV12-3/TRBV12-4	.	CASSLAQNSGNTIYF	TGTGCCAGCAGTTTGGCGCAGAACTCTGGAAACACCATATATTTT
TRBJ1-6	.	TRBV7-2	.	CASSWTPGRDNSPLHF	TGTGCCAGCAGCTGGACTCCCGGAAGAGATAATTCACCCCTCCACTTT
TRBJ2-7	TRBD1	TRBV5-4	few	CASSIGQGRGYEQYF	TGTGCCAGCAGCATAGGACAGGGCCGGGGGTACGAGCAGTACTTC
TRBJ2-7	TRBD2	TRBV4-2	.	CASSQDIGRDEQYF	TGTGCCAGCAGCCAAGATATCGGGAGGGACGAGCAGTACTTC
TRBJ2-7	.	TRBV10-3	few	CAISLQGGGSEQYF	TGTGCCATCAGCTTACAGGGGGGGGGGAGCGAGCAGTACTTC
TRBJ2-7	.	TRBV6-2/TRBV6-3	many	CASSPLGYEQYF	TGTGCCAGCAGCCCCCTTGGCTACGAGCAGTACTTC
TRBJ2-7	.	TRBV18	.	CASSTLGSSYEQHF	TGTGCCAGCTCCACCCTAGGTTCATCCTACGAGCAGCACTTC
TRBJ1-2	.	TRBV3-1	few	CASSLTGGYTF	TGTGCCAGCAGCCTGACAGGCGGCTACACCTTC
TRBJ2-5	TRBD1	TRBV20-1	.	CSARAGTGGARETQYF	TGCAGTGCTAGAGCCGGGACAGGGGGCGCGAGAGAGACCCAGTACTTC
TRBJ1-5	.	TRBV6-2/TRBV6-3	many	CASSERARTNQPQHF	TGTGCCAGCAGCGAAAGGGCCAGAACTAATCAGCCCCAGCATTTT
TRBJ2-5	.	TRBV2	many	CASGFQETQYF	TGTGCCAGCGGGTTCCAAGAGACCCAGTACTTC
TRBJ2-5	TRBD2	TRBV27	many	CASSLSPGLAGGTQYF	TGTGCCAGCAGTTTATCCCCGGGACTAGCGGGAGGGACCCAGTACTTC
TRBJ1-6	.	TRBV6-1	few	CASRETGHNSPLHF	TGTGCCAGCAGAGAGACAGGCCATAATTCACCCCTCCACTTT
TRBJ1-5	.	TRBV6-2/TRBV6-3	.	CASSSFPVNQPQHF	TGTGCCAGCAGTTCCTTTCCCGTGAATCAGCCCCAGCATTTT
TRBJ1-3	.	TRBV20-1	few	CSARDGGSGNTIYF	TGCAGTGCTAGAGATGGTGGATCTGGAAACACCATATATTTT
TRBJ2-5	.	TRBV29-1	few	CSVDGDGETQYF	TGCAGCGTTGATGGGGACGGAGAGACCCAGTACTTC
TRBJ1-5	TRBD1	TRBV7-8	few	CASSPDRGDYSNQPQHF	TGTGCCAGCAGCCCCGACAGGGGGGATTATAGCAATCAGCCCCAGCATTTT
TRBJ2-7	.	TRBV3-1	once	CASSQGETSSYEQYF	TGTGCCAGCAGCCAAGGAGAAACTAGTTCCTACGAGCAGTACTTC
TRBJ1-1	TRBD1	TRBV19	.	CASSPGTGRSKAFF	TGTGCCAGTAGCCCTGGGACAGGGAGATCAAAAGCTTTCTTT
TRBJ2-7	.	TRBV5-1	many	CASSYDNSYEQYF	TGCGCCAGCAGTTACGACAACTCCTACGAGCAGTACTTC
TRBJ1-3	.	TRBV25-1	once	CASSPQGGILDGNTIYF	TGTGCCAGCAGTCCGCAGGGAGGCATTTTGGATGGAAACACCATATATTTT
TRBJ2-3	TRBD2	TRBV29-1	few	CSVDPSGITDTQYF	TGCAGCGTTGACCCTAGCGGGATAACAGATACGCAGTATTTT
TRBJ2-5	TRBD1	TRBV7-2	many	CASSLAGTGVRETQYF	TGTGCCAGCAGCTTAGCTGGGACAGGGGTAAGAGAGACCCAGTACTTC
TRBJ2-7	.	TRBV28	many	CATLGAGVAYEQYF	TGTGCCACACTGGGGGCGGGAGTTGCCTACGAGCAGTACTTC
TRBJ2-7	.	TRBV6-9	few	CASSWDLAYEQYF	TGTGCCAGCAGTTGGGACCTAGCCTACGAGCAGTACTTC
TRBJ1-6	.	TRBV7-2	many	CASSLVTTSYNSPLHF	TGTGCCAGCAGCTTAGTGACCACCTCCTATAATTCACCCCTCCACTTT
TRBJ1-2	.	TRBV5-8	.	CASSSGLTYGYTF	TGTGCCAGCAGCTCGGGACTGACCTATGGCTACACCTTC
TRBJ2-5	.	TRBV18	.	CASSHPGEETQYF	TGTGCCAGCTCACACCCGGGAGAAGAGACCCAGTACTTC
TRBJ2-3	TRBD2	TRBV27	few	CASSATSGSTDTQYF	TGTGCCAGCAGTGCCACTAGCGGGAGCACAGATACGCAGTATTTT
TRBJ2-7	.	TRBV6-5	many	CASSYYTGYLPYEQYF	TGTGCCAGCAGTTACTATACAGGTTACCTTCCCTACGAGCAGTACTTC
TRBJ1-1	TRBD1	TRBV20-1	few	CSARTGVGTEAFF	TGCAGTGCGCGGACAGGGGTTGGGACTGAAGCTTTCTTT
TRBJ1-5	.	TRBV7-2	few	CASSLYAYSNQPQHF	TGTGCCAGCAGCTTATACGCCTATAGCAATCAGCCCCAGCATTTT
TRBJ2-7	.	TRBV30	.	CAWTKGGAIYEQYF	TGTGCCTGGACCAAGGGGGGGGCTATCTACGAGCAGTACTTC